The 14 T cell receptor beta chains given below trace back to one sample, sequenced in a study of identifying expanded T cells in peripheral blood. The table came from immunoSEQ multiplex PCR; TCRdb's copy has only in-frame clones and leaves some out. Of 75,000 to 90,000 clones in the sample, approximately 90% were seen once. The specimen was blood. All receptors derive from a person between 18 and 70 years old in good health.

The genes are TRBV6-6 and TRBJ1-2; D is unresolved. Per germline, CDR1 MNHNY and CDR2 SVGAGI (reference sequence). V shed 7 bases and J shed 0 bases, with 12 bases lying between them. The CDR3 has 14 residues. The CDR3 loop reads CASTPVGSNYGYTF. CDR3 bases: TGTGCCAGCACTCCCGTAGGATCTAACTATGGCTACACCTTC.

This clone was recorded only once. The genes are TRBV2 and TRBJ2-1; 10 nucleotides agree with TRBD2. V was clipped by 6 bases and J by 7 bases; unmatched bases: 12. The germline V gene has CDR1 SNHLY and CDR2 FYNNEI. This CDR3 has 16 residues. The DNA for the CDR3 is TGTGCCAGCAGCGCAACCGGACTAGCGGCTTGGAATGAGCAGTTCTTC. The encoded protein is CASSATGLAAWNEQFF.

This chain connects TRBV6-5 to TRBJ1-4, with a tentative D call TRBD1 (5 bases). The ends were cut back, 3 bases at V and 8 bases at J, with 16 bases in the middle. The CDR3 is 15 amino acids. Germline V gene lookup returns CDR1 MNHEY and CDR2 SVGAGI. Here the CDR3 reads CASSYGAGAGEKLFF. The CDR3 nucleotides are TGTGCCAGCAGTTATGGGGCAGGAGCGGGGGAAAAACTGTTTTTT.

V usage is TRBV1 and J usage is TRBJ1-3. TRBV1 constitutes a pseudogene. The CDR3 runs 17 residues. The chain's CDR3 is CTSSQEGRPNSGNTIYF. In DNA form, the CDR3 reads TGCACCAGCAGCCAAGAAGGGAGGCCTAACTCTGGAAACACCATATATTTT.

The J gene is TRBJ2-2, the V gene TRBV12-5; a possible D gene is TRBD1 (6 bases). Germline V gene lookup returns CDR1 LGHNT and CDR2 FRNRAP. V shed 0 bases and J shed 0 bases, with 11 bases lying between them. CDR3 length equals 17 residues. The CDR3 reads CASGLVGQSANTGELFF. The DNA for the CDR3 is TGTGCTAGTGGTTTGGTCGGACAGTCCGCGAACACCGGGGAGCTGTTTTTT. The complete variable domain, with remaining parts taken from reference TRBV12-5 and TRBJ2-2, reads DARVTQTPRHKVTEMGQEVTMRCQPILGHNTVFWYRQTMMQGLELLAYFRNRAPLDDSGMPKDRFSAEMPDATLATLKIQPSEPRDSAVYFCASGLVGQSANTGELFFGEGSRLTVL.

This clone is a singleton in its sample. This CDR3 is also generated by other DNA sequences in the sample. The V and J genes are TRBV13 and TRBJ2-7, with no clear D. CDR1 and CDR2 (germline): PRHDT, FYEKMQ (reference sequence). The CDR3 has 11 amino acids. V was clipped by 4 bases and J by 1 base, with 2 bases between them. The CDR3 region has the DNA TGTGCCAGCAGCTCTTCCTACGAGCAGTACTTC. It translates to CASSSSYEQYF.

The V gene is TRBV10-2, the J gene TRBJ2-5; D ambiguous. The CDR3 sequence is 13 residues long. Trimming left V 5 bases short and J 4 bases short, with 11 bases between. CDR1 and CDR2 (germline): WSHSY, SAAADI. As DNA, the CDR3 is TGCGCCAGCAGTCCCCGCCCGGGAGAGACCCAGTACTTC. The encoded protein is CASSPRPGETQYF.

This chain connects TRBV6-6 to TRBJ1-5; D uncertain. There are 12 residues in the CDR3. Trimming shortened V by 2 bases and J by 6 bases, and 5 bases separated the two germline ends. The germline gives CDR1 MNHNY, CDR2 SVGAGI (reference sequence). CDR3 residues: CASSYEGQPQHF. For the CDR3, the DNA is TGTGCCAGCAGTTACGAGGGTCAGCCCCAGCATTTT.

The chain couples TRBV5-1 to TRBJ2-1, with D uncertain. This CDR3 region has 14 residues. V lost 0 bases and J lost 7, with 11 bases in between. In germline, CDR1 is SGHRS, CDR2 YFSETQ. CDR3 sequence reads: CASSLGSEKNEQFF. The CDR3, as DNA: TGCGCCAGCAGCTTGGGGTCCGAAAAGAATGAGCAGTTCTTC.

This rearrangement joins TRBV6-5 to TRBJ2-2; no firm D call. Trimming left V 5 bases short and J 7 bases short, with 8 bases between. This CDR3 has 12 amino acids. Per germline, CDR1 MNHEY and CDR2 SVGAGI. CDR3 region: CASSHAGGELFF. Written as DNA, the CDR3 is TGTGCCAGCAGTCACGCTGGCGGGGAGCTGTTTTTT.

The chain couples TRBV18 to TRBJ1-2, with 7 bases lining up with TRBD1. The CDR3 is made up of 15 amino acids. J gave up 4 bases and V 1 base, and 6 bases lay outside the gene matches. Germline assignment: CDR1 KGHSH and CDR2 LQKENI. The CDR3 nucleotides are TGTGCCAGCTCACCACGGGAGACAGGGCCCTATGGCTACACCTTC. Residues: CASSPRETGPYGYTF.

This clone was observed a handful of times. The gene calls are TRBV7-6 and TRBJ2-5; tentatively, D is TRBD2 (5 bases). The V end was cut by 5 bases, the J end by 8 bases, with 15 bases between. The CDR3 runs to 13 residues. Germline values: CDR1 SGHVS, CDR2 FNYEAQ. Here the CDR3 DNA reads TGTGCCAGCAGCGGGAGCCAACAGAGTACCCAGTACTTC. This encodes CASSGSQQSTQYF.

This chain uses TRBV6-5 with TRBJ2-1, with D perhaps matching TRBD2 (5 bases). In germline, CDR1 is MNHEY, CDR2 SVGAGI. This CDR3 has 15 amino acids. Trimming shortened V by 2 bases and J by 2 bases, and 10 bases separated the two germline ends. The CDR3 is CASSYRLQPYNEQFF. In DNA form, the CDR3 reads TGTGCCAGCAGTTACCGACTACAACCCTACAATGAGCAGTTCTTC.

The rearrangement links TRBV19 to TRBJ1-5, with D possibly being TRBD1 (6 bases). Germline V lookup: CDR1 LNHDA, CDR2 SQIVND (reference sequence). V lost 1 base to trimming and J lost 6 bases, with 10 bases between them. The CDR3 totals 14 residues. The CDR3 is CASSIGGDIQPQHF. Written as DNA, the CDR3 is TGTGCCAGTAGTATAGGCGGGGACATTCAGCCCCAGCATTTT. Combining the CDR3 with reference TRBV19 and TRBJ1-5 gives the whole variable domain DGGITQSPKYLFRKEGQNVTLSCEQNLNHDAMYWYRQDPGQGLRLIYYSQIVNDFQKGDIAEGYSVSREKKESFPLTVTSAQKNPTAFYLCASSIGGDIQPQHFGDGTRLSIL.